The TCR beta chain described here comes from a study of vaccination effects on CD4 cells after COVID-19. Whole-study context: All study participants received two doses of BNT162b2 or mRNA-1273 vaccine.

Before sequencing took place, the ViraFEST assay used viral peptide pools to expand antigen-specific CD4+ T cells. Following a roughly 11-day culture, CD4+ T cells were purified. Infection with SARS-CoV-2 occurred in the person between March and December 2020, and PCR confirmed it. Study-level results: Clones induced by infection and by vaccine showed marked clonal contraction late after vaccination.

Only in-frame clones appear in the TCRdb table, and some are missing; sequencing was by immunoSEQ multiplex PCR. The table shows fewer than 40,000 clones, with approximately 72% occurring only once. Germline V gene data show CDR1 as SGHDT and CDR2 as YYEEEE. The CDR3 has 14 residues. J was trimmed by 4 bases and V by 4 bases; bases with no gene match: 7. Concerning this clone itself: Its antigen is not identified.

The source was CD4+ T cells from PBMCs cultured with a peptide pool, collected before COVID-19 vaccination. The clonotype was recovered from a human donor who had a prior SARS-CoV-2 infection. This chain uses TRBV5-6 with TRBJ2-7; 8 nucleotides align to TRBD1. DNA of the CDR3: TGTGCCAGCAGCAGAAGGACAGGGATTTACGAGCAGTACTTC. It codes for CASSRRTGIYEQYF.